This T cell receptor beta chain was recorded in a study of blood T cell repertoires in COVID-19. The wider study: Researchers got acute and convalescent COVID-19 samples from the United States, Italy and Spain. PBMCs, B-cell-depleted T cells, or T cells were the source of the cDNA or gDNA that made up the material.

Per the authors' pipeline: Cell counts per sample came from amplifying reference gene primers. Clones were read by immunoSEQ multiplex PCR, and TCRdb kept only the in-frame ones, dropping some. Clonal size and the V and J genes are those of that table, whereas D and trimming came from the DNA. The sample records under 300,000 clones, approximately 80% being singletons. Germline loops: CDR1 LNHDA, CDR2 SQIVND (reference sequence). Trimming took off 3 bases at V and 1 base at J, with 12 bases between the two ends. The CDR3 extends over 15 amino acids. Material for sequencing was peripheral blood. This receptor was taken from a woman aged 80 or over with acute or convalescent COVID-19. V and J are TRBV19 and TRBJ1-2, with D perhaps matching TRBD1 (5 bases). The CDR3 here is CASSIGGGSNYGYTF. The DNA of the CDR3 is TGTGCCAGTAGTATTGGTGGGGGGAGTAACTATGGCTACACCTTC. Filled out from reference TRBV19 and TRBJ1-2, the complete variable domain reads DGGITQSPKYLFRKEGQNVTLSCEQNLNHDAMYWYRQDPGQGLRLIYYSQIVNDFQKGDIAEGYSVSREKKESFPLTVTSAQKNPTAFYLCASSIGGGSNYGYTFGSGTRLTVV.